This TCR beta chain originates from a study of OX40 agonist ivuxolimab in advanced cancers. Whole-study context: It was ivuxolimab, an agonistic anti-OX40 (CD134) antibody, that patients were treated with. Findings and limits, study-wide: In a subset of nonresponders, normalized T-cell clonal expansion was also low. Blood T cells, both CD4+ and CD8+, expanded clonally by week 6 at 0.1 to 3.0 mg/kg.

Libraries were prepared by immunoSEQ multiplex PCR; TCRdb keeps only in-frame clonotypes and omits some of them. The sample has 65,000 to 95,000 clones; 89% are singletons. From germline, CDR1 is SGHRS and CDR2 YFSETQ. The CDR3 has 14 residues. V was clipped by 0 bases and J by 5 bases, with 12 bases between them. With regard to this clone: The antigen remains undetermined.

This rearrangement joins TRBV5-1 to TRBJ2-7, with D uncertain. The sequence came from an adult with an advanced solid tumor such as melanoma, head and neck, liver or kidney cancer. The source was CD4+ or CD8+ T cells sorted from blood, collected in a trial of the OX40 agonist ivuxolimab. The CDR3 protein is CASSLGTGFNEQYF. The CDR3 nucleotides read TGCGCCAGCAGCTTGGGGACGGGTTTTAACGAGCAGTACTTC.